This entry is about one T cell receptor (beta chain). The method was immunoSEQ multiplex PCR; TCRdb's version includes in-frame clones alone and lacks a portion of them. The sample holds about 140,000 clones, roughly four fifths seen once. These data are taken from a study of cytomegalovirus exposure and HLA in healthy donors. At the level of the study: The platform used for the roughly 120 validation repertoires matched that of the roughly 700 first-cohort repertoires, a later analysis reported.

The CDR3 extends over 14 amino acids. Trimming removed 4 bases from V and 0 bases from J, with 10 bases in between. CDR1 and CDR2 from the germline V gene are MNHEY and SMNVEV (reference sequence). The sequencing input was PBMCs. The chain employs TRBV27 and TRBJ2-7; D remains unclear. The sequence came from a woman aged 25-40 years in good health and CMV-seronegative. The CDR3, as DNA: TGTGCCAGCAGTTGGGCCCTGGGCTCCTACGAGCAGTACTTC. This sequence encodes CASSWALGSYEQYF.